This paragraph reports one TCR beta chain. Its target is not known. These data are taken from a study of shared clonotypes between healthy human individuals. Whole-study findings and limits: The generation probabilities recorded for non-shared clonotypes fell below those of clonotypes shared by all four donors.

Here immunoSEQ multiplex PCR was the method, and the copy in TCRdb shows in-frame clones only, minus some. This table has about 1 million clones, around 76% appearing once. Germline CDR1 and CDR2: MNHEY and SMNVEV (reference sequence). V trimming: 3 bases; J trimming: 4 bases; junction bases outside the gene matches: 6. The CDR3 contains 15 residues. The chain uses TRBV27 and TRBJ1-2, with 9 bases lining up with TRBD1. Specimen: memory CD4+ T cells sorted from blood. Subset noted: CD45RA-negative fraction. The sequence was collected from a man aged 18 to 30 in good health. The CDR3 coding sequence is TGTGCCAGCAGTTTCTGGGACAGGGCATTCTATGGCTACACCTTC. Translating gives CASSFWDRAFYGYTF.